This TCR beta chain was captured by sequencing in a study of technical replicates of blood from a handful of donors. The assay was immunoSEQ multiplex PCR, and TCRdb's table has in-frame clones only and misses some. The sample includes tens of thousands of clones, around 86% of them seen just once. Germline V gene lookup returns CDR1 SQVTM and CDR2 ANQGSEA. The CDR3 covers 11 residues. The chain uses TRBV29-1 and TRBJ2-3; TRBD2 agrees at 10 bases. The sample comprised PBMCs. The sequence derives from a human donor in good health. Some clones in this sample may be carry-over from other donors' samples. The CDR3 loop is CSGTSEGTQYF. The CDR3 region has the DNA TGCAGTGGGACTAGCGAGGGTACGCAGTATTTT.